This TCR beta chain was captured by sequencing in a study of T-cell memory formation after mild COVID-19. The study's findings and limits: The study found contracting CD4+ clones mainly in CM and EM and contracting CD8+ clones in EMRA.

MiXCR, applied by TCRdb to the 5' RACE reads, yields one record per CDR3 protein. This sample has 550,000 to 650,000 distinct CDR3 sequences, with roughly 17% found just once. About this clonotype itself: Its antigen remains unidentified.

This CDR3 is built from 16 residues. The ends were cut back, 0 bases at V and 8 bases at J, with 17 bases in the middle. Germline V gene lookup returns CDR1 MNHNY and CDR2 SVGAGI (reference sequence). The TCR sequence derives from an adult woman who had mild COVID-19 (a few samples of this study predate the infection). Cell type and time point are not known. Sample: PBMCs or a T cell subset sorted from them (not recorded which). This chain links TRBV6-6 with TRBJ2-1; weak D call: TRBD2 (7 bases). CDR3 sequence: CASSYSVGGPLDEQFF. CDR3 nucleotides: TGTGCCAGCAGTTACTCAGTGGGGGGGCCTCTTGATGAGCAGTTCTTC.